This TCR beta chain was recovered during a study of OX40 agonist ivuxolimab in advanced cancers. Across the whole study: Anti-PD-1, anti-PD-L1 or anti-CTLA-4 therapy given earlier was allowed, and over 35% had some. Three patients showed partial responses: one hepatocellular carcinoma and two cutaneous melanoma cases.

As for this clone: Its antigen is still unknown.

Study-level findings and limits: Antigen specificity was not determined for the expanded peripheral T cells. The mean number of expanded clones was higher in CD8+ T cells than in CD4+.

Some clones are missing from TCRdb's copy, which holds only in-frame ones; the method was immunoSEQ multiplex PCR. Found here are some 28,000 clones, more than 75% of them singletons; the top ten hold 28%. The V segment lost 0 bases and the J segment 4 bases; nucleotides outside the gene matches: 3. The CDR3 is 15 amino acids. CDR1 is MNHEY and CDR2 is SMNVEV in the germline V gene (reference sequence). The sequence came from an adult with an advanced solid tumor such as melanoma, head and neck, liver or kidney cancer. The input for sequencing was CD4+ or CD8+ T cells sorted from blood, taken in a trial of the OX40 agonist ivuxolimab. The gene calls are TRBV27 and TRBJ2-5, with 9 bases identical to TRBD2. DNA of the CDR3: TGTGCCAGCAGTTTATCGAATAGCGGGGGAGAGACCCAGTACTTC. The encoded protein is CASSLSNSGGETQYF.